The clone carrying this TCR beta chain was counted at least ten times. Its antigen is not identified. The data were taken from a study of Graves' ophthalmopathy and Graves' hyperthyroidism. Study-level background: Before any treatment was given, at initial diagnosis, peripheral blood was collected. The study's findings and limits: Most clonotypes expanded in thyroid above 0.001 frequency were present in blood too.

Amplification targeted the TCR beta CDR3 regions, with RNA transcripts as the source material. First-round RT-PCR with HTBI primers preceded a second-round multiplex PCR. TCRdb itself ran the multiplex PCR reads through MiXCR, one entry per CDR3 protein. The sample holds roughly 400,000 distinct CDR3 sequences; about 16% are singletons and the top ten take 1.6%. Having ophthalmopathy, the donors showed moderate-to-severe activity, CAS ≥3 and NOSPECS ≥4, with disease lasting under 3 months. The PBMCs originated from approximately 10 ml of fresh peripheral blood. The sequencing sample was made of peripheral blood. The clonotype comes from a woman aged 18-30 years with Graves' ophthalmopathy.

CDR3 sequence (DNA): TGTGCCAGCAGCTATTCTAGCGGCGATCCCCATACGCAGTATTTT. Translated: CASSYSSGDPHTQYF. The genes are TRBV11-2 and TRBJ2-3; 7 bases are a match to TRBD2. V lost 4 bases and J lost 7; bases outside the gene matches: 11. Per the germline V gene, CDR1 is SGHAT and CDR2 is FQNNGV. This CDR3 has 15 residues.